This TCR beta chain derives from a study of T cell changes during pregnancy in multiple sclerosis. V was clipped by 2 bases and J by 11 bases; unmatched bases: 7. This CDR3 contains 14 residues. Per the germline V gene, CDR1 is MNHEY and CDR2 is SVGAGI. The protocol was immunoSEQ multiplex PCR, while the TCRdb copy is restricted to in-frame clones and leaves out a portion. This repertoire shows about 56,000 clones, roughly 89% found once; its top ten account for about 5.7%. The source of this sequence is a human donor whose cells served as feeder cells for cultures in a pregnancy study. The sequenced sample was peripheral blood from another person, used as feeder cells. This rearrangement joins TRBV6-5 to TRBJ1-1; 11 positions agree with TRBD1. The CDR3 spells CASSYAGQGEEAFF. CDR3 in DNA: TGTGCCAGCAGTTACGCGGGACAGGGGGAAGAGGCTTTCTTT.